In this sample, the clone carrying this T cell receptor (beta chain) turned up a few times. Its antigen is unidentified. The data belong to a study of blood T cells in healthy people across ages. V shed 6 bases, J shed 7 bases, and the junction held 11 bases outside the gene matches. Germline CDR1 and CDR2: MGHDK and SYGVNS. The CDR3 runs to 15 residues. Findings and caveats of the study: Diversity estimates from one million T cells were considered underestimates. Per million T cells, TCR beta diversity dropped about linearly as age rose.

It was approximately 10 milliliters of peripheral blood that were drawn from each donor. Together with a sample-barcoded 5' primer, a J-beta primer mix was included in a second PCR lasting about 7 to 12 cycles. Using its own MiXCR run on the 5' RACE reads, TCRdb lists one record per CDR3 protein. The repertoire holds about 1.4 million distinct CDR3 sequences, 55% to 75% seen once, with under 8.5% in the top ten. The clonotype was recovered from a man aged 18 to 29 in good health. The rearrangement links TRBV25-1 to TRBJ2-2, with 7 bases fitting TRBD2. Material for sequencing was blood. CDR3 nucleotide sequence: TGTGCCAGCAGCGAAGGACTAGTCCGAGGCGGGGAGCTGTTTTTT. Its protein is CASSEGLVRGGELFF.